A selection of T cell receptor beta chains follows, all from one sample in a study of cytomegalovirus exposure and HLA in healthy donors. Some clones are missing from TCRdb's copy, which holds only in-frame ones; the method was immunoSEQ multiplex PCR. The table shows 120,000 or so clones, with roughly 78% occurring only once. Sequencing was carried out using PBMCs. The receptors were sampled from a man aged 25 to 45 in good health and CMV-seropositive. Both conserved end residues are part of each CDR3. A D gene is named only where the DNA matches it firmly. Size is stated for part of the rows, as once, few or many counts, or as a class when the clone is expanded.

CDR3nt: TGTGCCAGCAGCTTCTCGCGGGAGGCTAGCTACGAGCAGTACTTC; CDR3aa: CASSFSREASYEQYF; v_gene: TRBV7-2; abundance: NA; d_gene: TRBD2; j_gene: TRBJ2-7
CDR3nt: TGTGCCAGTAGTCTACGGACAGGGAAGATCGCCGGGGAGCTGTTTTTT; CDR3aa: CASSLRTGKIAGELFF; v_gene: TRBV19; abundance: NA; d_gene: TRBD1; j_gene: TRBJ2-2
CDR3nt: TGCGCCAGCAGCTTGGCCGTAAGGGGCGAGCAGTACTTC; CDR3aa: CASSLAVRGEQYF; v_gene: TRBV5-1; abundance: NA; d_gene: NA; j_gene: TRBJ2-7
CDR3nt: TGTGCCAGCAGACAACAGGGTGCGCCCTACGAGCAGTACTTC; CDR3aa: CASRQQGAPYEQYF; v_gene: TRBV5-6; abundance: NA; d_gene: NA; j_gene: TRBJ2-7
CDR3nt: TGCGCCAGCAGCCAACGGATCGGACAGGCCCTTTCTAACTATGGCTACACCTTC; CDR3aa: CASSQRIGQALSNYGYTF; v_gene: TRBV4-1; abundance: few; d_gene: TRBD1; j_gene: TRBJ1-2
CDR3nt: TGTGCCAGCAGTTTACGACAGGATAACTATGGCTACACCTTC; CDR3aa: CASSLRQDNYGYTF; v_gene: TRBV28; abundance: NA; d_gene: NA; j_gene: TRBJ1-2
CDR3nt: TGTGCCAGCAGCCAAGAGGCGGGTAATCAGCCCCAGCATTTT; CDR3aa: CASSQEAGNQPQHF; v_gene: TRBV4-2; abundance: NA; d_gene: NA; j_gene: TRBJ1-5
CDR3nt: TGCGCCAGCAGCTGGGTCCCCGGACAGGGCGCAGATACGCAGTATTTT; CDR3aa: CASSWVPGQGADTQYF; v_gene: TRBV5-1; abundance: NA; d_gene: TRBD1; j_gene: TRBJ2-3
CDR3nt: TGTGCCAGCAGGCGGGGGGCGCAGAGCAATCAGCCCCAGCATTTT; CDR3aa: CASRRGAQSNQPQHF; v_gene: TRBV7-2; abundance: NA; d_gene: NA; j_gene: TRBJ1-5
CDR3nt: TGTGCCAGCAGTGAACGAGGGAACACCGGGGAGCTGTTTTTT; CDR3aa: CASSERGNTGELFF; v_gene: TRBV9; abundance: few; d_gene: NA; j_gene: TRBJ2-2
CDR3nt: TGCGCCAGCAGCCAAGATTCAGGCCCCCCGAATGAGCAGTTCTTC; CDR3aa: CASSQDSGPPNEQFF; v_gene: TRBV4-3; abundance: NA; d_gene: NA; j_gene: TRBJ2-1
CDR3nt: TGTGCCAGCAGCTTGGGGAGGGACACTGAAGCTTTCTTT; CDR3aa: CASSLGRDTEAFF; v_gene: TRBV5-4; abundance: NA; d_gene: NA; j_gene: TRBJ1-1
CDR3nt: TGTGCCAGCAGCTTATCCACAGTTTCTGAAGCTTTCTTT; CDR3aa: CASSLSTVSEAFF; v_gene: TRBV7-9; abundance: once; d_gene: NA; j_gene: TRBJ1-1
CDR3nt: TGTGCCACAGGGTCCCGGGGTACCGCGGGGGAGCAGTACTTC; CDR3aa: CATGSRGTAGEQYF; v_gene: TRBV6-5; abundance: once; d_gene: NA; j_gene: TRBJ2-7
CDR3nt: TGTGCCAGCAGCCTGGCACAGGGACCGTATGGCTACACCTTC; CDR3aa: CASSLAQGPYGYTF; v_gene: TRBV6-1; abundance: NA; d_gene: NA; j_gene: TRBJ1-2
CDR3nt: TGTGCCAGCAGGCCCGGGACAGGGCTTAGCAATCAGCCCCAGCATTTT; CDR3aa: CASRPGTGLSNQPQHF; v_gene: TRBV6-6; abundance: NA; d_gene: TRBD1; j_gene: TRBJ1-5
CDR3nt: TGTGCCAGCAGCGGAGGTAGGACTGAAGCTTTCTTT; CDR3aa: CASSGGRTEAFF; v_gene: TRBV9; abundance: few; d_gene: NA; j_gene: TRBJ1-1
CDR3nt: TGCGCCAGCAGCCCCCGGGGAGGGGCCTCTGGGGCCAACGTCCTGACTTTC; CDR3aa: CASSPRGGASGANVLTF; v_gene: TRBV5-1; abundance: NA; d_gene: TRBD2; j_gene: TRBJ2-6
CDR3nt: TGCGCCAGCAGCCACGCAAACCGAAGGGGCGGCCGCCTTTTTGGCTACACCTTC; CDR3aa: CASSHANRRGGRLFGYTF; v_gene: TRBV4-1; abundance: NA; d_gene: NA; j_gene: TRBJ1-2
CDR3nt: TGTGCCAGCAGCCAAGAGAGCGAGCAGTACTTC; CDR3aa: CASSQESEQYF; v_gene: TRBV4-2; abundance: few; d_gene: NA; j_gene: TRBJ2-7
CDR3nt: TGTGCCTGGAGTTGGCAGGGGGCGCCCGGCTACACCTTC; CDR3aa: CAWSWQGAPGYTF; v_gene: TRBV30; abundance: NA; d_gene: TRBD1; j_gene: TRBJ1-2
CDR3nt: TGTGCCAGCAGTTTATCGGTAGAGCCCAATGAGCAGTTCTTC; CDR3aa: CASSLSVEPNEQFF; v_gene: TRBV27; abundance: NA; d_gene: NA; j_gene: TRBJ2-1
CDR3nt: TGTGTCCGCCGGGTTGACCTCCCCCTTCTAAATCAGCCCCAGCATTTT; CDR3aa: CVRRVDLPLLNQPQHF; v_gene: TRBV7-5; abundance: NA; d_gene: NA; j_gene: TRBJ1-5
CDR3nt: TGTGCCAGTAGTATAGTAGGGAGAACAGATACGCAGTATTTT; CDR3aa: CASSIVGRTDTQYF; v_gene: TRBV19; abundance: few; d_gene: NA; j_gene: TRBJ2-3
CDR3nt: TGTGCCAGCAGTTCAAAGTACCGGGACAGGGGCCACGAGCAGTACTTC; CDR3aa: CASSSKYRDRGHEQYF; v_gene: TRBV6-5; abundance: few; d_gene: TRBD1; j_gene: TRBJ2-7
CDR3nt: TGTGCCAGTAGGCTTTGGACAGCTAACACCGGGGAGCTGTTTTTT; CDR3aa: CASRLWTANTGELFF; v_gene: TRBV19; abundance: NA; d_gene: NA; j_gene: TRBJ2-2
CDR3nt: TGTGCCAGCAGCTTAGGACAGGACAATCAGCCCCAGCATTTT; CDR3aa: CASSLGQDNQPQHF; v_gene: TRBV7-2; abundance: NA; d_gene: NA; j_gene: TRBJ1-5
CDR3nt: TGTGCCAGCAGCGTAGCTCCTAGTTCCTACAATGAGCAGTTCTTC; CDR3aa: CASSVAPSSYNEQFF; v_gene: TRBV9; abundance: NA; d_gene: NA; j_gene: TRBJ2-1
CDR3nt: TGTGCCAGCAGCCCTCGGACTAGCGGGAGAGGGAAGGAGACCCAGTACTTC; CDR3aa: CASSPRTSGRGKETQYF; v_gene: TRBV14; abundance: NA; d_gene: TRBD2; j_gene: TRBJ2-5
CDR3nt: TGTGCCAGCAGTTTAGACACCCGTGCCCTCTATGGCTACACCTTC; CDR3aa: CASSLDTRALYGYTF; v_gene: TRBV28; abundance: few; d_gene: NA; j_gene: TRBJ1-2
CDR3nt: TGTGCCATCAGTCTGACTAGCGGAGCAGGTGAGCAGTTCTTC; CDR3aa: CAISLTSGAGEQFF; v_gene: TRBV10-3; abundance: once; d_gene: TRBD2; j_gene: TRBJ2-1
CDR3nt: TGTGCCAGCAGTGACTCCAGTAGCACAGATACGCAGTATTTT; CDR3aa: CASSDSSSTDTQYF; v_gene: TRBV6-4; abundance: NA; d_gene: NA; j_gene: TRBJ2-3
CDR3nt: TGTGCCAGCAGTTTTCAGGTCTCCTACGAGCAGTACTTC; CDR3aa: CASSFQVSYEQYF; v_gene: TRBV27; abundance: once; d_gene: NA; j_gene: TRBJ2-7
CDR3nt: TGTGCCAGCAGCTACCTAGACCCGACGGGGTTGTACCAAGAGACCCAGTACTTC; CDR3aa: CASSYLDPTGLYQETQYF; v_gene: TRBV7-2; abundance: NA; d_gene: NA; j_gene: TRBJ2-5
CDR3nt: TGTGCCAGCAGTGGGACTCGACTTCACAATGAGCAGTTCTTC; CDR3aa: CASSGTRLHNEQFF; v_gene: TRBV2; abundance: NA; d_gene: NA; j_gene: TRBJ2-1
CDR3nt: TGTGCCAGCAGTCCACAGGGGAGCTATGGCTACACCTTC; CDR3aa: CASSPQGSYGYTF; v_gene: TRBV27; abundance: NA; d_gene: TRBD1; j_gene: TRBJ1-2
CDR3nt: TGTGCCAGCAGCGATAGCGGGAGTCCCTACGAGCAGTACTTC; CDR3aa: CASSDSGSPYEQYF; v_gene: TRBV28; abundance: NA; d_gene: TRBD2; j_gene: TRBJ2-7
CDR3nt: TGTGCCAGCAGTTTATACTCACGGGGTCACACCGGGGAGCTGTTTTTT; CDR3aa: CASSLYSRGHTGELFF; v_gene: TRBV27; abundance: NA; d_gene: NA; j_gene: TRBJ2-2